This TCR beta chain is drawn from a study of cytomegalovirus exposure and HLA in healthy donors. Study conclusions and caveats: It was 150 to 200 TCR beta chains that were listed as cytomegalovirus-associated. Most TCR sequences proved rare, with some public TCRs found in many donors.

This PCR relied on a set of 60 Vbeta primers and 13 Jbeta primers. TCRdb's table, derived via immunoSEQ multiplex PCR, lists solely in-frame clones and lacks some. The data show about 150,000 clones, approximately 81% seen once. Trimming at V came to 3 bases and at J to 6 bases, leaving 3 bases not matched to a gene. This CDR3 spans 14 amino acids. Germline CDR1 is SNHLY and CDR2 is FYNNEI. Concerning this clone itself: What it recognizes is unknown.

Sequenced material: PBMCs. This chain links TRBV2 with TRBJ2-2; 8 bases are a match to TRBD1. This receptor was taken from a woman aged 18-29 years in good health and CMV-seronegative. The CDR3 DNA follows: TGTGCCAGCAGTGACCGGACAGGGCCCGGGGAGCTGTTTTTT. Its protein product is CASSDRTGPGELFF.